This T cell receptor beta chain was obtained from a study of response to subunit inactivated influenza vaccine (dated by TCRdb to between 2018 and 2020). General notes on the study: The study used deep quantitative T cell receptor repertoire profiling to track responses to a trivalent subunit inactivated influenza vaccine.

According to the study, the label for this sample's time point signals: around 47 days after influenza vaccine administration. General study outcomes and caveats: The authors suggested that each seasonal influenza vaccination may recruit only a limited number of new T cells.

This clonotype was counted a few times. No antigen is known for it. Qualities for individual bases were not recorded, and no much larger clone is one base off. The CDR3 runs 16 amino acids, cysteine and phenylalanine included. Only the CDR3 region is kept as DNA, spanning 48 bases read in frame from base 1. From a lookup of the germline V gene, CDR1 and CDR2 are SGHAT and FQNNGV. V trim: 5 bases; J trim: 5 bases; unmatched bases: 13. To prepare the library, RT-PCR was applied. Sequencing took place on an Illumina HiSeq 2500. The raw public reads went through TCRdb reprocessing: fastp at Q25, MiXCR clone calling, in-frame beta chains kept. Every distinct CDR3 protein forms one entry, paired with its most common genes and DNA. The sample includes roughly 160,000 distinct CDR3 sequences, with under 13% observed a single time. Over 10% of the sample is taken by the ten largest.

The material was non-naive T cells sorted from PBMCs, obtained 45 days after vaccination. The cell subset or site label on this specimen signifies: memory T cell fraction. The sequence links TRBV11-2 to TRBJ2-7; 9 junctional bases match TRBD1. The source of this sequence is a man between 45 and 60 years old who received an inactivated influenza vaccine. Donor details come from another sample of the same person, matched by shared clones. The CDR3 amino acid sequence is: CASSHIPGQGFHEQYF. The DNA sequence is TGTGCCAGCAGCCACATCCCGGGACAGGGCTTCCACGAGCAGTACTTC.